These 17 T cell receptor beta chains originate from one sample sequenced in a study of CD8 T cells in ankylosing spondylitis. General study findings and limits: A TCR beta motif of 7 or 8 highly homologous variants appeared characteristic of ankylosing spondylitis blood.

TCRdb itself ran the 5' RACE reads through MiXCR, one entry per CDR3 protein. The table shows 670,000 or so distinct CDR3 sequences, with around 20% occurring only once. The antigens these receptors bind are not known. The sequenced sample consisted of blood, either unsorted or a sorted T cell fraction (not recorded which). All receptors come from a male donor with ankylosing spondylitis.

This clonotype was counted at least ten times. The CDR3 DNA follows: TGTGCCAGCAGCTACGGGACTTATAACACCGGGGAGCTGTTTTTT. It is translated as CASSYGTYNTGELFF. The chain has TRBV5-8 and TRBJ2-2, with D perhaps TRBD2 (6 bases). The CDR3 contains 15 residues. Germline assignment: CDR1 SGHTS and CDR2 YDEGEE. With 3 bases removed from V and 2 bases from J, the gap between germline ends came to 11 bases.

The chain is built from TRBV20-1 and TRBJ2-4; the match to TRBD2 covers 12 bases. Germline V gene lookup returns CDR1 DFQATT and CDR2 SNEGSKA (reference sequence). After removal of 2 bases from V and 3 bases from J, the junction contained 5 bases not matched to a gene. The CDR3 has 16 residues. CDR3 amino acids: CSARLASGGVKNIQYF. The CDR3 DNA reads TGCAGTGCTAGATTGGCTAGCGGGGGGGTCAAAAACATTCAGTACTTC.

The chain links TRBV30 to TRBJ2-7, with 8 bases lining up with TRBD1. Germline values: CDR1 GTSNPN, CDR2 SVGIG (reference sequence). The CDR3 spans 14 residues. Trimming at V came to 2 bases and at J to 2 bases, leaving 5 bases not matched to a gene. The CDR3 spells CAWSPGQGTYEQYF. CDR3 DNA: TGTGCCTGGAGTCCTGGACAGGGAACCTACGAGCAGTACTTC.

In its sample, this clonotype was seen a few times. The chain carries TRBV6-1 and TRBJ1-2; D unclear. The CDR3 runs 13 residues. CDR1 and CDR2 from the germline V gene are MNHNS and SASEGT. The ends were cut back, 2 bases at V and 7 bases at J, with 11 bases in the middle. The CDR3 sequence is CASSEMIQFGYTF. The CDR3 DNA reads as TGTGCCAGCAGTGAAATGATCCAGTTTGGCTACACCTTC.

The chain employs TRBV6-2 or TRBV6-3 and TRBJ2-2; a weak D match, TRBD2 (6 bases). Germline V gene sequence: CDR1 MNHEY, CDR2 SVGEGT. V was cut by 0 bases and J by 4 bases, with 15 bases left in between. This CDR3 has 17 amino acids. CDR3 sequence reads: CASSYSRRRVGTGELFF. As DNA, the CDR3 is TGTGCCAGCAGTTACTCGAGAAGGAGGGTTGGCACCGGGGAGCTGTTTTTT.

This clonotype turned up a few times. DNA of the CDR3: TGTGCCACCAGCAGAGTTAGGGATCAGCCCCAGCATTTT. This codes for CATSRVRDQPQHF. V gene TRBV15 combines with J gene TRBJ1-5, with unresolved D. Between the trimmed V and J ends, which lost 1 base and 5 bases, there was a span of 6 bases. CDR1 is LNHNV and CDR2 is YYDKDF in the germline V gene (reference sequence). This CDR3 is built from 13 residues.

This clonotype was detected only a few times. This chain joins TRBV15 and TRBJ2-1; D ambiguous. Deletions cut 0 bases from V and 7 bases from J, with 16 bases between. The germline V gene encodes CDR1 LNHNV and CDR2 YYDKDF (reference sequence). This CDR3 is 16 amino acids long. DNA for the CDR3: TGTGCCACCAGCAGAGAAACCGCCAATTTGGGGAATGAGCAGTTCTTC. It translates to CATSRETANLGNEQFF.

The sample holds a few counts of this clonotype. The gene calls are TRBV7-2 and TRBJ1-2; TRBD1 is a possible D gene (6 bases). Trimming cost V 5 bases and J 6 bases, with 22 bases left between them. The germline V gene encodes CDR1 SGHTA and CDR2 FQGNSA. The CDR3 length is 16 residues. The DNA of the CDR3 is TGTGCCAGCAGCCCGCCCGGAGGGGGGCGCCTTAATGGCTACACCTTC. Translation: CASSPPGGGRLNGYTF. Full variable domain (remainder filled in from reference TRBV7-2 and TRBJ1-2): GAGVSQSPSNKVTEKGKDVELRCDPISGHTALYWYRQSLGQGLEFLIYFQGNSAPDKSGLPSDRFSAERTGGSVSTLTIQRTQQEDSAVYLCASSPPGGGRLNGYTFGSGTRLTVV.

This clonotype showed up just a few times. The chain couples TRBV28 to TRBJ2-6; 10 bases map to TRBD1. There are 20 residues in the CDR3. Germline assignment: CDR1 MDHEN and CDR2 SYDVKM. The V gene end was trimmed by 5 bases and the J gene end by 0 bases; junction bases not matched to a gene: 13. The CDR3 loop reads CASSNRDRGPLRSGANVLTF. For the CDR3, the DNA is TGTGCCAGCAGTAACCGGGACAGGGGTCCCCTTCGCTCTGGGGCCAACGTCCTGACTTTC. The full variable domain, completed using reference TRBV28 and TRBJ2-6, is DVKVTQSSRYLVKRTGEKVFLECVQDMDHENMFWYRQDPGLGLRLIYFSYDVKMKEKGDIPEGYSVSREKKERFSLILESASTNQTSMYLCASSNRDRGPLRSGANVLTFGAGSRLTVL.

This sequence joins TRBV11-2 and TRBJ2-2, with D unresolved. Trimming left V 0 bases short and J 7 bases short, with 12 bases between. The germline V gene encodes CDR1 SGHAT and CDR2 FQNNGV. CDR3 length equals 15 residues. CDR3 sequence: CASSLEGKKVGELFF. As DNA, the CDR3 is TGTGCCAGCAGCTTAGAAGGGAAGAAAGTCGGGGAGCTGTTTTTT.

CDR3 protein: CASSWTGNRQDEQYF. CDR3 coding DNA: TGTGCCAGCAGTTGGACAGGGAATCGACAGGACGAGCAGTACTTC. The chain joins TRBV6-5 to TRBJ2-7; 8 bases are a match to TRBD1. The J segment lost 5 bases and the V segment lost 4 bases, leaving 10 bases of the junction unmatched. The CDR3 is 15 residues long. Germline loops: CDR1 MNHEY, CDR2 SVGAGI.

The J gene is TRBJ2-3, the V gene TRBV5-1; D may be TRBD2 (6 bases). V was trimmed by 0 bases and J by 0 bases, leaving 14 bases between them. Germline V gives CDR1 SGHRS, CDR2 YFSETQ. The CDR3 has 17 amino acids. The CDR3 coding sequence is TGCGCCAGCAGCTTGGCCGGGTCAGGGACTAGCACAGATACGCAGTATTTT. It specifies CASSLAGSGTSTDTQYF.

This chain uses TRBV7-2 with TRBJ2-1, with 11 bases matching TRBD2. The CDR3 spans 16 residues. CDR1 is SGHTA and CDR2 is FQGNSA in the germline V gene. V shed 2 bases, J shed 1 base, and the junction held 1 base outside the gene matches. The CDR3 spells CASSLRLAGSYNEQFF. Here the CDR3 DNA reads TGTGCCAGCAGCTTAAGACTAGCGGGGTCCTACAATGAGCAGTTCTTC.

The chain uses TRBV20-1 and TRBJ2-1; no definite D call. V was cut by 0 bases and J by 0 bases, with 12 bases left in between. The CDR3 consists of 16 residues. Germline V gene lookup returns CDR1 DFQATT and CDR2 SNEGSKA (reference sequence). The CDR3 loop reads CSARDSGKSSYNEQFF. CDR3 coding DNA: TGCAGTGCTAGAGATTCAGGCAAGAGCTCCTACAATGAGCAGTTCTTC.

This chain uses TRBV30 with TRBJ2-6; D is unresolved. The ends were cut back, 4 bases at V and 0 bases at J, with 13 bases in the middle. Per the germline V gene, CDR1 is GTSNPN and CDR2 is SVGIG (reference sequence). The CDR3 length is 16 residues. CDR3 residues: CAWNYGLHSGANVLTF. In nucleotides, the CDR3 is TGTGCCTGGAACTACGGTCTCCACTCTGGGGCCAACGTCCTGACTTTC.

This chain links TRBV12-3 or TRBV12-4 with TRBJ2-7; weak D call: TRBD2 (5 bases). V lost 7 bases and J lost 5, with 21 bases in between. This CDR3 spans 15 amino acids. The chain's CDR3 is CASTPGRASSDEQYF. As DNA, the CDR3 is TGTGCCAGCACCCCCGGGCGGGCTAGCAGCGACGAGCAGTACTTC.

The V gene is TRBV20-1, the J gene TRBJ2-1; 7 nucleotides align to TRBD2. V lost 6 bases to trimming and J lost 2 bases; unmatched junction nucleotides: 7. The CDR3 extends over 14 amino acids. Germline lookup yields CDR1 DFQATT and CDR2 SNEGSKA (reference sequence). The CDR3 coding sequence is TGCAGTGCCGGGGCGGCGGGAGCCTACAATGAGCAGTTCTTC. Its translation: CSAGAAGAYNEQFF.